The present TCR beta chain was sequenced within a study of regulatory T cells in long-lasting Graves disease. Overall study: Over-5-year antithyroid drug use with positive TSH receptor antibodies defined persistent Graves' disease in the study.

CDR3-region Arm-PCR and iRepertoire HTBI primers produced the TCR beta libraries. A single record per CDR3 protein comes from TCRdb applying MiXCR to the multiplex PCR reads. The data show about 310,000 distinct CDR3 sequences, more than 20% seen once. Time point: persistent/refractory GD, antithyroid drugs over 5 years with positive TRAb. Isolated PBMC RNA provided the starting material for the TCR library. Graves' disease diagnoses used American Thyroid Association guidelines. With respect to this clonotype: Its antigen is not identified.

Study results and caveats: Persistent Graves' patients possessed reduced TCR diversity relative to recently diagnosed ones.

The sequence came from a female donor with Graves disease. Sequenced here: peripheral blood mononuclear cells (PBMCs), sampled when the disease was refractory, from a patient treated with antithyroid drugs.

CDR3 bases: TGTGCCAGCCCCCCAGGCAGGGCGGTGAGCACTGAAGCTTTCTTT. Protein product: CASPPGRAVSTEAFF. This sequence joins TRBV28 and TRBJ1-1, with TRBD1 as a possible D gene (5 bases). The CDR3 is made up of 15 amino acids. CDR1 and CDR2 from the germline V gene are MDHEN and SYDVKM. Trimming took 8 bases from V and 4 from J, leaving 20 bases between them.